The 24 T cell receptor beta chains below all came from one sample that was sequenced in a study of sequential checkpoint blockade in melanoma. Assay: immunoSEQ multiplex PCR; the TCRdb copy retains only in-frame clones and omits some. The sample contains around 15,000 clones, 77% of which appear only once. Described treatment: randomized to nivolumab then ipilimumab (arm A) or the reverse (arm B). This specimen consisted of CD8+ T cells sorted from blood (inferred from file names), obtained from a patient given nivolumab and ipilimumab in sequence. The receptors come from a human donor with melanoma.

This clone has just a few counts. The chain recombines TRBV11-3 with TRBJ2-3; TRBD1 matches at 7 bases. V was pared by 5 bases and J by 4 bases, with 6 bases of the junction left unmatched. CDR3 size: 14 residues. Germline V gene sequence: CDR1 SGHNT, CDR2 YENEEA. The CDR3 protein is CASSPSTGPDTQYF. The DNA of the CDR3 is TGTGCCAGCAGCCCTTCGACAGGGCCAGATACGCAGTATTTT.

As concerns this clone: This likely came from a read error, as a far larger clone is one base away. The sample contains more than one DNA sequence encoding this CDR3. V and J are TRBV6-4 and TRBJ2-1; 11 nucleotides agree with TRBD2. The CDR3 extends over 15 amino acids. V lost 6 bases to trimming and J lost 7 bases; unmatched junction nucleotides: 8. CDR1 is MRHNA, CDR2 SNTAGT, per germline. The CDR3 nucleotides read TGTGCCAGCAGCGGACTAGCGGGCGAGAATAATGAGCAGTTCTTC. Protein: CASSGLAGENNEQFF.

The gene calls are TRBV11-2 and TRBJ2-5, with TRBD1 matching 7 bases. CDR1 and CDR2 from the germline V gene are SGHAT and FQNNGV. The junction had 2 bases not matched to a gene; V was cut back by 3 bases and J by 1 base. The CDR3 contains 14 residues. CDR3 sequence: CASSLGQIQETQYF. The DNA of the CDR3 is TGTGCCAGCAGCTTGGGACAGATCCAAGAGACCCAGTACTTC.

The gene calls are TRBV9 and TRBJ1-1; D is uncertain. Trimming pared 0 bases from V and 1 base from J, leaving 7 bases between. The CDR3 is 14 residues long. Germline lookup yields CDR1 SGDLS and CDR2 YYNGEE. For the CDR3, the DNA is TGTGCCAGCAGCGTAGGGCCATGGAACACTGAAGCTTTCTTT. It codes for CASSVGPWNTEAFF.

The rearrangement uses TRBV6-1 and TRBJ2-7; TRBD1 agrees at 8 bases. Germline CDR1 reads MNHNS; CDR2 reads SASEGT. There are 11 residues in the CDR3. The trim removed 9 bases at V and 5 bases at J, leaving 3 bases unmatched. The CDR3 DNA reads TGTGCCAGTTGGACAGGGCACGAGCAGTACTTC. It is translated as CASWTGHEQYF.

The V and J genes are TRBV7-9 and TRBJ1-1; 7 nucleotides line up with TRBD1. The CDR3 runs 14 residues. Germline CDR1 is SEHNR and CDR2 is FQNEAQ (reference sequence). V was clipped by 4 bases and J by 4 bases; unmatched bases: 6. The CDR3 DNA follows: TGTGCCAGCAGCTACCAGGGGGTCTTCACTGAAGCTTTCTTT. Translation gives CASSYQGVFTEAFF.

CDR3 protein: CASSSNLPEQYF. CDR3 sequence (DNA): TGTGCCAGCAGTTCCAACTTACCGGAGCAGTACTTC. The J gene is TRBJ2-5, the V gene TRBV6-5, with D unresolved. V lost 4 bases to trimming and J lost 11 bases, with 14 bases between them. CDR1 and CDR2 (germline): MNHEY, SVGAGI. The CDR3 totals 12 residues.

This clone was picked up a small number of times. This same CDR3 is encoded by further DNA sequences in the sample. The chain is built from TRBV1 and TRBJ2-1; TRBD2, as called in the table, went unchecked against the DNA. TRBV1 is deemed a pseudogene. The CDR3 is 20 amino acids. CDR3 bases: TGCACCAGCAATGTGGTGGGCTCGCCTAGCGGGGGACTATCCTACAATGACCAGTTCTTC. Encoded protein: CTSNVVGSPSGGLSYNDQFF.

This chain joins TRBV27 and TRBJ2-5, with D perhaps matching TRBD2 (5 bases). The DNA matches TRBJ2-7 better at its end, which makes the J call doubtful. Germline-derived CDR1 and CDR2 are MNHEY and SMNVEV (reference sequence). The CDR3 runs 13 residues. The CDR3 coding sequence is TGTGCCAGCAGTTTATTTGGGAGCTACGAGCAGTACTTC. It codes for CASSLFGSYEQYF.

CDR3 bases: TGCGCCAGCAGCCAAGACTCAGGGGGCGGCTATGGCTACACCTTC. It specifies CASSQDSGGGYGYTF. The chain employs TRBV4-3 and TRBJ1-2; 8 bases match TRBD1. This CDR3 region has 15 residues. Germline trimming cut 0 bases from V and 4 bases from J; bases unmatched to any gene: 4. Looked up from germline, CDR1 is LGHNA and CDR2 is YSLEER.

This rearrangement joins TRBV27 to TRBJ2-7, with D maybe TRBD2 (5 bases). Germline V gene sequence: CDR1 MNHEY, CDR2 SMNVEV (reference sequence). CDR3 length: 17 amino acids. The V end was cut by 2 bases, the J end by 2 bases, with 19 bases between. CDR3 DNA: TGTGCCAGCAGTTTAATGAGGGTACCTTATTCAGCCTACGAGCAGTACTTC. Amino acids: CASSLMRVPYSAYEQYF.

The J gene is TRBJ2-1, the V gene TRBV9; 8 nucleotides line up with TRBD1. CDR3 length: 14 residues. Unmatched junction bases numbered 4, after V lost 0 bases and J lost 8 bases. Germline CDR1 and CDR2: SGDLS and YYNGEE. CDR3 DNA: TGTGCCAGCAGCGTAGTGGACAGGGACGATGAGCAGTTCTTC. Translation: CASSVVDRDDEQFF.

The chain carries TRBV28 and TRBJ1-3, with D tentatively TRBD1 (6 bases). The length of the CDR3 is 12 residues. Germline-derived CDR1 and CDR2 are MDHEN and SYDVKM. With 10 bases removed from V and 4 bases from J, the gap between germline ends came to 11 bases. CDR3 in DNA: TGTGCCACTAGGGGGTCCGGAAACACCATATATTTT. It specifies CATRGSGNTIYF.

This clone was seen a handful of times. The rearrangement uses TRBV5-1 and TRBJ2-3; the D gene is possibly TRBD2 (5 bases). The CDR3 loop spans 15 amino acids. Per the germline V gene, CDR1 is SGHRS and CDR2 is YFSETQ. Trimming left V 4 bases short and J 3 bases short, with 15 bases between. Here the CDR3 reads CASSEEGWRTDTQYF. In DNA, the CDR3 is TGCGCCAGCAGCGAAGAGGGCTGGAGGACAGATACGCAGTATTTT.

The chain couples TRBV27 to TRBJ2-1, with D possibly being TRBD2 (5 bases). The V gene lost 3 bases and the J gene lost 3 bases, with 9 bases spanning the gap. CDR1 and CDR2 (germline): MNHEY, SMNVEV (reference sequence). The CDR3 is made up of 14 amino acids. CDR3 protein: CASSLSGDYNEQFF. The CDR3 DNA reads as TGTGCCAGCAGTTTGTCCGGGGACTACAATGAGCAGTTCTTC.

The CDR3 DNA reads TGTGCCAGCAGTGAACGACAGGGGGGGTCGTACGAGCAGTACTTC. Protein product: CASSERQGGSYEQYF. The rearrangement joins TRBV6-4 to TRBJ2-5, with TRBD1 matching over 9 bases. The J call may be mistaken, given a closer DNA end match to TRBJ2-7. Germline V CDR1 and CDR2: MRHNA, SNTAGT. The CDR3 covers 15 residues.

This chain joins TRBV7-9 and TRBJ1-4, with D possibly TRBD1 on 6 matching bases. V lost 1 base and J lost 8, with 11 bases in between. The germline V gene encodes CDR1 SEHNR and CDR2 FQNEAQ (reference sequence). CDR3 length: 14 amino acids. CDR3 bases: TGTGCCAGCAGCTTAGGGGACAATTTAGAAAAACTGTTTTTT. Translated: CASSLGDNLEKLFF.

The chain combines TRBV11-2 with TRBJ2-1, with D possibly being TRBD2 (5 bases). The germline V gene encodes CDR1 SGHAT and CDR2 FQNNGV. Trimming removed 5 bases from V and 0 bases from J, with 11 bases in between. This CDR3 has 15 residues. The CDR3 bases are TGTGCCAGCAGCCCGTCGGGGAGCTCCTACAATGAGCAGTTCTTC. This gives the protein CASSPSGSSYNEQFF.

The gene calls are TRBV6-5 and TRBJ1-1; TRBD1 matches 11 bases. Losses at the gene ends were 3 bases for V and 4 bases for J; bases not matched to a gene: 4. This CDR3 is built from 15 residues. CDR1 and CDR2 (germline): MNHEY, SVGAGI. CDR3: CASSYFGTGGTEAFF. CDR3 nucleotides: TGTGCCAGCAGTTATTTCGGGACAGGGGGCACTGAAGCTTTCTTT.

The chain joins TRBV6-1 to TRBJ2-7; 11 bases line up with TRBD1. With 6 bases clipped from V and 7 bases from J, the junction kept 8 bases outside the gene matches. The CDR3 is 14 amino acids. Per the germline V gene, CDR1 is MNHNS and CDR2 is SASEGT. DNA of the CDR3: TGTGCCAGCAGCTTGCCGGGACAGGGGGGTGAGCAGTACTTC. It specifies CASSLPGQGGEQYF.

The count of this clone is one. The DNA for the CDR3 is TGTGCCAGCAGCAAATGGGCTCCGACATGCGGGTACGAGCAGTACTTC. It codes for CASSKWAPTCGYEQYF. The V gene is TRBV21-1, the J gene TRBJ2-7; TRBD2, the D gene given by the table, was not confirmed from the DNA. TRBV21-1 is annotated as a pseudogene. CDR3 size: 16 residues.

This chain's CDR3 is CASSEYRGEQYF. CDR3 coding DNA: TGTGCCAGCAGTGAATACAGGGGCGAGCAGTACTTC. This chain links TRBV25-1 with TRBJ2-7; a weak D match, TRBD1 (6 bases). Deletions cut 0 bases from V and 6 bases from J, with 6 bases between. The CDR3 contains 12 residues. Germline V CDR1 and CDR2: MGHDK, SYGVNS.

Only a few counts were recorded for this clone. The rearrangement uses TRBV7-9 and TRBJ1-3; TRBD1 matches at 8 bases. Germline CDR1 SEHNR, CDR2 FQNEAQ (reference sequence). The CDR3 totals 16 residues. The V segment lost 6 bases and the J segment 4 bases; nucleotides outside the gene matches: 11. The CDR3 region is CASSSNQGARGNTIYF. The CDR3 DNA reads TGTGCCAGCAGTTCCAACCAGGGGGCGAGAGGAAACACCATATATTTT.

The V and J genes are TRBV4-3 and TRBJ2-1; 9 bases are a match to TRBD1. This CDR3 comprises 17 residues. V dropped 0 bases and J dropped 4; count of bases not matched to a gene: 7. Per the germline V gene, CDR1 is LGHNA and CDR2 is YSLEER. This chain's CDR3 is CASSQEVAGTGYNEQFF. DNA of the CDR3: TGCGCCAGCAGCCAAGAAGTGGCGGGGACAGGGTACAATGAGCAGTTCTTC.